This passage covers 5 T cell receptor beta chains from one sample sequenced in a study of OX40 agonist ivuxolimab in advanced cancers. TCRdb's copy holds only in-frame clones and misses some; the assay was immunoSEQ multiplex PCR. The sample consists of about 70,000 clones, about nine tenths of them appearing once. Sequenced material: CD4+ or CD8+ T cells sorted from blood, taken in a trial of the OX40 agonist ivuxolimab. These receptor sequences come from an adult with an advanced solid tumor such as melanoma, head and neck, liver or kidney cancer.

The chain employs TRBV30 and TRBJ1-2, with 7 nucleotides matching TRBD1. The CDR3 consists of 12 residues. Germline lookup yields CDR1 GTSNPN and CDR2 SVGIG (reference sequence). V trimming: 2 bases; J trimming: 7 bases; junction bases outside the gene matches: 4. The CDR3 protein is CAWSYRGGGYTF. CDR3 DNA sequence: TGTGCCTGGAGTTACAGGGGTGGTGGCTACACCTTC.

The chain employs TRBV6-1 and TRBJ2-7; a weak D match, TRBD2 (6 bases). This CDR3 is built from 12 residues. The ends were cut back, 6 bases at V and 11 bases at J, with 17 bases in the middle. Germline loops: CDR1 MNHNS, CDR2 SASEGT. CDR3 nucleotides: TGTGCCAGCAGGTTCCTAGGCGGGGTGGAGTACTTC. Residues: CASRFLGGVEYF.

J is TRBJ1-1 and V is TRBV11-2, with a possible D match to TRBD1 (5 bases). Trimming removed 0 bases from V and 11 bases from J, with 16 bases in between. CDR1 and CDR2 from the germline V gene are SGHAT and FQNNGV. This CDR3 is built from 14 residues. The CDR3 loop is CASSLEGGVSRAFF. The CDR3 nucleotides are TGTGCCAGCAGCTTAGAGGGAGGGGTCAGTAGGGCTTTCTTT.

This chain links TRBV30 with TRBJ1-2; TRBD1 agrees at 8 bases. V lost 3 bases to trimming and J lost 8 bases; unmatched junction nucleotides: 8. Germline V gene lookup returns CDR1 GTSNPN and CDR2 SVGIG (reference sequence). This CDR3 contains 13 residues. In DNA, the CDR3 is TGTGCCTGGAGATGGCAGGGGGCTAACGGCTACACCTTC. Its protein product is CAWRWQGANGYTF. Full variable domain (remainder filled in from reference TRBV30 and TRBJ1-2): SQTIHQWPATLVQPVGSPLSLECTVEGTSNPNLYWYRQAAGRGLQLLFYSVGIGQISSEVPQNLSASRPQDRQFILSSKKLLLSDSGFYLCAWRWQGANGYTFGSGTRLTVV.

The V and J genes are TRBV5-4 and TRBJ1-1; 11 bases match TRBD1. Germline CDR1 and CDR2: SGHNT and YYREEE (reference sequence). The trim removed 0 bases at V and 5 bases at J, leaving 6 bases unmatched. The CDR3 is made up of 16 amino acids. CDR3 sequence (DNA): TGTGCCAGCAGCTTGGGAGGACAGGGGGCGTTTACTGAAGCTTTCTTT. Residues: CASSLGGQGAFTEAFF.